Listed below are T cell receptor beta chains from one sample, sequenced in a study of immune heterogeneity within non-small cell lung tumors. TCRdb re-derived calls from the multiplex PCR reads in MiXCR, one entry per CDR3 protein. The data show 9,000 to 13,000 distinct CDR3 sequences, just under 30% seen once. Specimen: lung tumor tissue. The source of these receptors is a woman aged 45-65 years with non-small cell lung cancer. Both conserved end residues are part of each CDR3. A D gene is named only where the DNA matches it firmly. Clone size appears in some rows only: once, few, many, or a class for an expanded clone.

d_gene,v_gene,j_gene,abundance,CDR3aa,CDR3nt
.,TRBV20-1,TRBJ2-7,.,CSTSMGGNSYEQYF,TGCAGTACTAGTATGGGCGGAAACTCCTACGAGCAGTACTTC
TRBD1,TRBV6-1,TRBJ1-2,few,CASSGQGYGYTF,TGTGCCAGCAGTGGACAGGGCTATGGCTACACCTTC
.,TRBV20-1,TRBJ2-7,many,CSAKGGAGEQYF,TGCAGTGCTAAAGGAGGGGCGGGGGAGCAGTACTTC
.,TRBV28,TRBJ1-5,many,CASSRVLPQHF,TGTGCCAGCAGTAGAGTTTTGCCCCAGCATTTT
TRBD2,TRBV6-2/TRBV6-3,TRBJ2-2,medium-sized,CASSWGGLNTGELFF,TGTGCCAGCAGTTGGGGGGGGTTGAACACCGGGGAGCTGTTTTTT
TRBD1,TRBV9,TRBJ2-7,many,CASSRQGLYEQYF,TGTGCCAGCAGCCGACAGGGGCTCTACGAGCAGTACTTC
TRBD1,TRBV5-6,TRBJ2-7,few,CASSLPGGWDEQYF,TGTGCCAGCAGCTTGCCAGGGGGCTGGGATGAGCAGTACTTC
.,TRBV7-9,TRBJ1-4,few,CASSFSREREKLFF,TGTGCCAGCAGCTTTAGCAGGGAGAGGGAAAAACTGTTTTTT
.,TRBV20-1,TRBJ2-7,.,CSARDHGRSLGEQYF,TGCAGTGCTAGAGATCATGGCCGCTCCTTGGGGGAGCAGTACTTC
TRBD1,TRBV10-3,TRBJ2-7,many,CAISDLTGAQRGYEQYF,TGTGCCATCAGTGATCTAACAGGGGCTCAGAGGGGCTACGAGCAGTACTTC
TRBD2,TRBV6-1,TRBJ2-3,many,CASSHPRRTSVPDTQYF,TGTGCCAGCAGTCATCCTCGTCGGACTAGCGTGCCAGATACGCAGTATTTT
TRBD2,TRBV20-1,TRBJ2-7,many,CSARDRLAGDAYEQYF,TGCAGTGCTAGAGATCGGCTAGCGGGAGATGCGTACGAGCAGTACTTC
TRBD1,TRBV12-5,TRBJ2-2,many,CASGIGTGTGELFF,TGTGCTAGTGGTATAGGGACAGGGACCGGGGAGCTGTTTTTT
TRBD2,TRBV20-1,TRBJ2-7,many,CSAFRTSSNPYEQYF,TGCAGTGCTTTTCGGACTAGCTCGAACCCCTACGAGCAGTACTTC
.,TRBV6-1,TRBJ2-3,many,CASSVTGGRDTQYF,TGTGCCAGCAGTGTGACGGGGGGCCGAGATACGCAGTATTTT
TRBD2,TRBV24-1,TRBJ2-1,many,CATSDSGTSGRNEQFF,TGTGCCACCAGTGATTCGGGGACTAGCGGGAGGAATGAGCAGTTCTTC
TRBD1,TRBV28,TRBJ1-2,few,CASSLWSETGGLYGYTF,TGTGCCAGCAGTTTATGGTCCGAGACAGGGGGCCTCTATGGCTACACCTTC
.,TRBV20-1,TRBJ2-6,many,CSGHSGANVLTF,TGCAGTGGGCATTCTGGGGCCAACGTCCTGACTTTC
.,TRBV2,TRBJ1-2,many,CASSDHRDTYGYTF,TGTGCCAGCAGTGACCACAGGGACACCTATGGCTACACCTTC
TRBD1,TRBV5-1,TRBJ2-7,medium-sized,CASSPADRVVEQYF,TGCGCCAGCAGCCCAGCCGACAGGGTTGTCGAGCAGTACTTC
.,TRBV3-1,TRBJ2-5,few,CASSQDTGKETQYF,TGTGCCAGCAGCCAAGATACAGGGAAAGAGACCCAGTACTTC
.,TRBV20-1,TRBJ2-5,few,CSASGSQETQYF,TGCAGTGCTAGCGGATCCCAAGAGACCCAGTACTTC
TRBD1,TRBV2,TRBJ1-2,.,CASRQQGAHTF,TGTGCCAGCAGGCAACAGGGGGCTCACACCTTC
.,TRBV5-1,TRBJ1-4,.,CASRELAGGNEKLFF,TGCGCCAGCCGAGAGTTGGCAGGCGGCAATGAAAAACTGTTTTTT
.,TRBV20-1,TRBJ2-7,.,CSALGEGARYEQYF,TGCAGTGCATTGGGCGAAGGAGCCCGCTACGAGCAGTACTTC
.,TRBV3-1,TRBJ2-1,.,CASSQRGSSYNEQFF,TGTGCCAGCAGCCAACGCGGTAGCTCCTACAATGAGCAGTTCTTC
.,TRBV18,TRBJ2-5,many,CASSNRALQETQYF,TGTGCCAGCTCCAACCGGGCCCTCCAAGAGACCCAGTACTTC
.,TRBV20-1,TRBJ1-2,medium-sized,CSAREPGTNYGYTF,TGCAGTGCTAGAGAACCCGGAACTAACTATGGCTACACCTTC
TRBD1,TRBV20-1,TRBJ2-7,.,CSAKTTDRADEQYF,TGCAGTGCTAAAACAACAGACAGGGCCGACGAGCAGTACTTC
TRBD2,TRBV20-1,TRBJ2-5,.,CSAAQASGSGETQYF,TGCAGTGCCGCGCAGGCTAGCGGGAGCGGTGAGACCCAGTACTTC
TRBD1,TRBV2,TRBJ2-5,few,CASSERAGQGTQYF,TGTGCCAGCAGTGAACGCGCAGGACAGGGGACCCAGTACTTC
.,TRBV4-2,TRBJ1-6,.,CASSQDLAGAGYNSPLHF,TGTGCCAGCAGCCAAGATCTTGCGGGTGCTGGCTATAATTCACCCCTCCACTTT
TRBD1,TRBV5-1,TRBJ1-2,few,CASSARSGQGSHGYTF,TGCGCCAGCAGTGCAAGATCTGGACAGGGTAGTCATGGCTACACCTTC
.,TRBV5-1,TRBJ2-3,.,CASSLEVRVTDTQYF,TGCGCCAGCAGCTTGGAAGTCAGGGTAACAGATACGCAGTATTTT
.,TRBV6-1,TRBJ2-7,.,CASSESGGTEQYF,TGTGCCAGCAGTGAATCTGGCGGAACTGAGCAGTACTTC
TRBD1,TRBV12-3/TRBV12-4,TRBJ2-7,.,CASSFWDRGRGEQYF,TGTGCCAGCAGTTTTTGGGACAGGGGCCGGGGCGAGCAGTACTTC
.,TRBV7-2,TRBJ1-2,few,CASSLGAGEGYVYTF,TGTGCCAGCAGCTTAGGGGCAGGGGAGGGCTATGTCTACACCTTC
.,TRBV28,TRBJ2-7,.,CASSLVSPSSYEHYF,TGTGCCAGCAGTTTGGTCTCACCTAGCTCCTACGAGCATTACTTC
.,TRBV6-1,TRBJ1-3,.,CASSPTATPGNTIYF,TGTGCCAGCAGCCCGACAGCCACCCCAGGAAACACCATATATTTT
.,TRBV10-1,TRBJ2-3,few,CASSESRISTLTDTQYF,TGCGCCAGCAGTGAGTCCCGGATCTCGACCCTCACAGATACGCAGTATTTT
TRBD1,TRBV20-1,TRBJ1-6,medium-sized,CSPGQGTSPLHF,TGCAGTCCGGGACAGGGTACTTCACCCCTCCACTTT
.,TRBV16,TRBJ2-3,many,CASSLLGGTDTQYF,TGTGCCAGCAGCTTGCTAGGAGGCACAGATACGCAGTATTTT
TRBD1,TRBV27,TRBJ1-5,medium-sized,CASSLKVGTGGDQPQHF,TGTGCCAGCAGCCTTAAGGTGGGGACAGGGGGTGATCAGCCCCAGCATTTT
.,TRBV20-1,TRBJ1-2,medium-sized,CSARGSGNYGYTF,TGCAGTGCTAGAGGGTCGGGGAACTATGGCTACACCTTC
.,TRBV10-3,TRBJ2-2,.,CAISESRGTRATGELFF,TGTGCCATCAGTGAGTCGAGGGGAACACGGGCGACCGGGGAGCTGTTTTTT
TRBD2,TRBV6-5,TRBJ2-1,.,CASSGLRAGVYEQFF,TGTGCCAGCTCCGGACTGCGGGCGGGAGTCTATGAGCAGTTCTTC
.,TRBV24-1,TRBJ2-1,many,CATSDYGRTYNEQFF,TGTGCCACCAGTGACTACGGAAGAACCTACAATGAGCAGTTCTTC
TRBD2,TRBV29-1,TRBJ2-2,.,CSVLGTSGPGELFF,TGCAGCGTTCTCGGGACTAGCGGCCCCGGGGAGCTGTTTTTT
TRBD2,TRBV6-4,TRBJ2-7,.,CASSEDHWASGISYEQYF,TGTGCCAGCAGTGAAGACCATTGGGCTAGCGGGATCTCCTACGAGCAGTACTTC
.,TRBV2,TRBJ1-1,.,CASSENEGAFF,TGTGCCAGCAGTGAAAACGAGGGGGCTTTCTTT
.,TRBV11-1,TRBJ2-7,.,CASSHGLRGFSSYEQYF,TGTGCCAGCAGCCACGGACTACGGGGGTTTAGCTCCTACGAGCAGTACTTC